This T cell receptor beta chain originates from a study of cytomegalovirus exposure and HLA in healthy donors. Study-level information: The 110 or so validation repertoires were produced on the same platform as the 650 to 800 repertoires of the first cohort. This was reported in a later analysis. Study-wide points: Generally TCR sequences proved uncommon, though certain public TCRs appeared in numerous donors. Subsequent analysis found a tendency for first-cohort TCR clusters to co-occur within the 120 or so validation repertoires.

In the case of this clone: The antigen is unknown.

Assay: immunoSEQ multiplex PCR; the TCRdb copy retains only in-frame clones and omits some. The table lists 150,000 to 200,000 clones, 84% of them singletons. The donors were members of the validation cohort, which comprised about 130 subjects and was separate from the first cohort of 666 subjects. The CDR3 runs to 12 residues. Germline V lookup: CDR1 SGHNT, CDR2 YYREEE (reference sequence). V was clipped by 4 bases and J by 9 bases; unmatched bases: 5. The V and J genes are TRBV5-4 and TRBJ2-3; 7 nucleotides agree with TRBD1. The TCR sequence derives from a man aged 25-45 years in good health and CMV-seropositive. Sequencing was performed on PBMCs. The CDR3 coding sequence is TGTGCCAGCAGCCGAGAGGGGGCGACGCAGTATTTT. Its translation is CASSREGATQYF. Drawing the rest from reference TRBV5-4 and TRBJ2-3, the complete variable domain is ETGVTQSPTHLIKTRGQQVTLRCSSQSGHNTVSWYQQALGQGPQFIFQYYREEENGRGNFPPRFSGLQFPNYSSELNVNALELDDSALYLCASSREGATQYFGPGTRLTVL.